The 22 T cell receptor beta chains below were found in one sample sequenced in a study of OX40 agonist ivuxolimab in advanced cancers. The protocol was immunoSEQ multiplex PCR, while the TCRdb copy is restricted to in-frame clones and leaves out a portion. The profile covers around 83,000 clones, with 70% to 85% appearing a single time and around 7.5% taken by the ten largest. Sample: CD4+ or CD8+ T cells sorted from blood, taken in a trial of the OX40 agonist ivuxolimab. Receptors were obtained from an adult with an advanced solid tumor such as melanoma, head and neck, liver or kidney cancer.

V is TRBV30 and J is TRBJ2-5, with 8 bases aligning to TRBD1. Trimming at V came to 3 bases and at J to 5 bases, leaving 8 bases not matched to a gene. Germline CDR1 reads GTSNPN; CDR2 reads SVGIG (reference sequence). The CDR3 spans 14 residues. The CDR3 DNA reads TGTGCCTGGAGCCGGGACAGGCTGAGTGAGACCCAGTACTTC. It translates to CAWSRDRLSETQYF.

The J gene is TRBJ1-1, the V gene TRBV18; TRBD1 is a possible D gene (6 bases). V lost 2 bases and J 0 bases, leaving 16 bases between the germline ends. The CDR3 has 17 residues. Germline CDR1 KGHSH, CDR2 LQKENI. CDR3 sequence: CASSPWEGGLMNTEAFF. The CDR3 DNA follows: TGTGCCAGCTCACCATGGGAAGGGGGTTTAATGAACACTGAAGCTTTCTTT.

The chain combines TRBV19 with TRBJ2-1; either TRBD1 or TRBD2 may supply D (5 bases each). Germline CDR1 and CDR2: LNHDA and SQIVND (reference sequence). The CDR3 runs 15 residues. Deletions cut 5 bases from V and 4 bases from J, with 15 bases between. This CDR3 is CASSSRGVGYNEQFF. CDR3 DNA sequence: TGTGCCAGTAGTTCTCGAGGGGTGGGTTACAATGAGCAGTTCTTC.

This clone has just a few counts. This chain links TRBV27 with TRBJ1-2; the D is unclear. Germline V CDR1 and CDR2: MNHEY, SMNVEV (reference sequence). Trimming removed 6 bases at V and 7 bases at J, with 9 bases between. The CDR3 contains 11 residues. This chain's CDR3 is CASSNAFGYTF. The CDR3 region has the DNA TGTGCCAGCAGCAATGCCTTTGGCTACACCTTC.

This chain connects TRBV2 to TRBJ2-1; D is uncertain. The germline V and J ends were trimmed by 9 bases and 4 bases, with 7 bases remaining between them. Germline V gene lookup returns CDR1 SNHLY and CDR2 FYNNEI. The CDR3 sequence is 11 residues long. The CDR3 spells CASTPYNEQFF. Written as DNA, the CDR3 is TGTGCCAGTACCCCGTACAATGAGCAGTTCTTC.

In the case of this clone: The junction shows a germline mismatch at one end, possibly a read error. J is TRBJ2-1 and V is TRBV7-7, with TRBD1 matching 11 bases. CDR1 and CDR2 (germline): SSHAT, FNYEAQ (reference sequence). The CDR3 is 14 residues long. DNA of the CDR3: TGTGCTAGCAGTTCCGGGACAGGGGGTGGTGAGCAGTTCTTC. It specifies CASSSGTGGGEQFF.

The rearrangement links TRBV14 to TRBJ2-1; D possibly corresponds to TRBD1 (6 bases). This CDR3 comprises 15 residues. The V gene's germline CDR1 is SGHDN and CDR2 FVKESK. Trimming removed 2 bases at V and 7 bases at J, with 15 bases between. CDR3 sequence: CASSQRTTQGNEQFF. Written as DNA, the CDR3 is TGTGCCAGCAGCCAACGCACTACCCAGGGGAATGAGCAGTTCTTC.

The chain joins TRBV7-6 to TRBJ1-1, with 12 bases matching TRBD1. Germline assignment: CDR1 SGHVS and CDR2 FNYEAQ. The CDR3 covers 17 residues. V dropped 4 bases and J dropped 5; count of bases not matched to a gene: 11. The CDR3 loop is CASSSGDRGRYWTEAFF. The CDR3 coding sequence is TGTGCCAGCAGCTCAGGGGACAGGGGGCGATATTGGACTGAAGCTTTCTTT.

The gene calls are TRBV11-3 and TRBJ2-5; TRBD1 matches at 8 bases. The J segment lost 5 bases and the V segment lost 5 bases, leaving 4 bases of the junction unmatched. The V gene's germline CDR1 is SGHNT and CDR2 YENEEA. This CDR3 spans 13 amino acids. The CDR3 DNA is TGTGCCAGCAGCCCAGGGGGCCGGGAGACCCAGTACTTC. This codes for CASSPGGRETQYF.

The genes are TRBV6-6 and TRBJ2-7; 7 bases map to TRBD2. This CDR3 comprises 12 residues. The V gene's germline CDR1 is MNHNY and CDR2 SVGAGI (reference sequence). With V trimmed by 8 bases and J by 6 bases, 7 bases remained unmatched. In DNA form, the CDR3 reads TGTGCCAGCCGAGGGGAGGGCGGCGAGCAGTACTTC. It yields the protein CASRGEGGEQYF.

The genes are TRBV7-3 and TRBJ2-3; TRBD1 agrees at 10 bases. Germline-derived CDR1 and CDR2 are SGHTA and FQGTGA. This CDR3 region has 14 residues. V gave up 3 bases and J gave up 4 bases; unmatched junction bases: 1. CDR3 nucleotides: TGTGCCAGCAGCTTCGGACAGGGGGCAGATACGCAGTATTTT. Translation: CASSFGQGADTQYF.

CDR3 amino acids: CASQLAVQETQYF. The CDR3 bases are TGTGCCAGTCAACTAGCAGTACAAGAGACCCAGTACTTC. The chain carries TRBV7-9 and TRBJ2-5; tentatively, D is TRBD2 (6 bases). Germline V lookup: CDR1 SEHNR, CDR2 FQNEAQ (reference sequence). Trimming stripped 9 bases from V and 2 bases from J, with 13 bases between. The CDR3 has 13 residues.

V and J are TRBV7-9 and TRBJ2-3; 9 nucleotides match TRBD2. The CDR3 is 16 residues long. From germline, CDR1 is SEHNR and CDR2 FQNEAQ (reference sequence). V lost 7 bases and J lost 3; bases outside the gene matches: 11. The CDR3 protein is CASTLGASGNTDTQYF. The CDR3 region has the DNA TGTGCCAGCACCCTAGGGGCTAGCGGGAATACAGATACGCAGTATTTT.

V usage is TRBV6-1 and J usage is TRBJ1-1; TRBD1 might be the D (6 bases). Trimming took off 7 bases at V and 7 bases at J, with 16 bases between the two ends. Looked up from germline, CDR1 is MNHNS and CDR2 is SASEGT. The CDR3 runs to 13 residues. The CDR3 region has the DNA TGTGCCAGCACCCACCGGCTGGACAGTGAAGCTTTCTTT. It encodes CASTHRLDSEAFF.

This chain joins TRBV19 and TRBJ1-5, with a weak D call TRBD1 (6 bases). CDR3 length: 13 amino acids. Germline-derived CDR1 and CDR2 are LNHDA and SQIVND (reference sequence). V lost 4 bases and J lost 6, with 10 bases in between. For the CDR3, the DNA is TGTGCCAGTAGTACACAGGGATTTCAGCCCCAGCATTTT. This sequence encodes CASSTQGFQPQHF.

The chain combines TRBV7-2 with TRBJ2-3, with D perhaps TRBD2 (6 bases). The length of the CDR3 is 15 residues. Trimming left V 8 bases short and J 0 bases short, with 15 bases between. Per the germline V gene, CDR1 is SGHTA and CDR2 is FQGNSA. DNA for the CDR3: TGTGCCAGCCGGGGGTCCCTCGCTAGCACAGATACGCAGTATTTT. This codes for CASRGSLASTDTQYF.

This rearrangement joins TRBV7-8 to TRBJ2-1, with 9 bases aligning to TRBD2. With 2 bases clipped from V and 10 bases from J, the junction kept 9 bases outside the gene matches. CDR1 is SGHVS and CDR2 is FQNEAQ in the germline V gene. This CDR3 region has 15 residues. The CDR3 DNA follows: TGTGCCAGCAGCTTATCCGGGACTAGCTTGAGGGAGCAGTTCTTC. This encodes CASSLSGTSLREQFF. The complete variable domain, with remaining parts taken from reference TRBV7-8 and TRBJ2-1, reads GAGVSQSPRYKVAKRGQDVALRCDPISGHVSLFWYQQALGQGPEFLTYFQNEAQLDKSGLPSDRFFAERPEGSVSTLKIQRTQQEDSAVYLCASSLSGTSLREQFFGPGTRLTVL.

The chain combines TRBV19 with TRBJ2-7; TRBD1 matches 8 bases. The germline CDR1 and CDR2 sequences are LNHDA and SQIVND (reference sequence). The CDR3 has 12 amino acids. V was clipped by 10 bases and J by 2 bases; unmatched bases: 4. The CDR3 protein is CATGQGTYEQYF. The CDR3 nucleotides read TGTGCCACCGGACAGGGAACCTACGAGCAGTACTTC.

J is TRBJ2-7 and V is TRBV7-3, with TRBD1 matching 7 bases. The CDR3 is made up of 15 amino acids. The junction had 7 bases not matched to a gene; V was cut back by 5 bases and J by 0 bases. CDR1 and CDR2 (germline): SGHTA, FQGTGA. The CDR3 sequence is CASSASGTASYEQYF. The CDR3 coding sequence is TGTGCCAGCAGCGCTTCCGGGACAGCCTCCTACGAGCAGTACTTC. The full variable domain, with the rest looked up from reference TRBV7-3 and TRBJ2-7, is GAGVSQTPSNKVTEKGKYVELRCDPISGHTALYWYRQSLGQGPEFLIYFQGTGAADDSGLPNDRFFAVRPEGSVSTLKIQRTERGDSAVYLCASSASGTASYEQYFGPGTRLTVT.

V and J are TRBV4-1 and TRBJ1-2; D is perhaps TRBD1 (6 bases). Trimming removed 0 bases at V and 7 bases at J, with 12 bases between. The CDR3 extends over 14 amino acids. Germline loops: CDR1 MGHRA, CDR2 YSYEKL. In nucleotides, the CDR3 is TGCGCCAGCAGCCAAGATGGGCAGGGGCTTGGCTACACCTTC. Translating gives CASSQDGQGLGYTF.

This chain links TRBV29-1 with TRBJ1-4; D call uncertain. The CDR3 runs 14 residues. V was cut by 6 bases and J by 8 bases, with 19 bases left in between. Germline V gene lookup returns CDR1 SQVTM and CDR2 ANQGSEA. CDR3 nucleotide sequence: TGCAGCGTCCGTAAGTCCGGCTTGGCCGAAAAACTGTTTTTT. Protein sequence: CSVRKSGLAEKLFF.

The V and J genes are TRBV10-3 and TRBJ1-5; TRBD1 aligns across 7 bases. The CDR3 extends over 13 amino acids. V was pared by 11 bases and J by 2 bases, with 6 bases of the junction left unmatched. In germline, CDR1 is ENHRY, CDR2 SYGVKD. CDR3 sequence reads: CASQGDGNQPQHF. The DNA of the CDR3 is TGTGCCTCCCAGGGGGACGGCAATCAGCCCCAGCATTTT.